This T cell receptor beta chain was retrieved from a study of OX40 agonist ivuxolimab in advanced cancers. Study-level information: Hepatocellular carcinoma, melanoma, renal cell or head and neck cancer occurred in dose-escalation patients. Prior checkpoint blockade (anti-PD-1, anti-PD-L1 or anti-CTLA-4) was permitted; approximately 44% had it.

This clone was counted a few times. The antigen remains undetermined. Study-wide results and caveats: Compared with CD4+, CD8+ T cells on average had more expanded clones. Also present in some nonresponders was a low level of normalized T-cell clonal expansion.

Assay used: immunoSEQ multiplex PCR; TCRdb lists only in-frame clones, some missing. This sample has 70,000 or so clones, with 87% found just once. The CDR3 has 11 amino acids. The ends lost 10 bases at V and 5 bases at J; junction bases unmatched: 3. Germline lookup yields CDR1 MNHEY and CDR2 SVGAGI. This chain connects TRBV6-5 to TRBJ2-5; 8 bases are a match to TRBD1. Sample: CD4+ or CD8+ T cells sorted from blood, taken in a trial of the OX40 agonist ivuxolimab. The clonotype was recovered from an adult with an advanced solid tumor such as melanoma, head and neck, liver or kidney cancer. The CDR3 nucleotides read TGTGCCACGACAGGGGTCGAGACCCAGTACTTC. This sequence encodes CATTGVETQYF.